This T cell receptor (beta chain) was sequenced during a study of shared clonotypes between healthy human individuals. Of note for this clone: Antigen unknown.

Naive CD8 cells were CD45RO-negative, positively selected for CCR7, excluding terminally differentiated effector memory CD45RA+ cells. Donors comprised healthy HIV-negative adults lacking recent acute infections or vaccinations. The method was immunoSEQ multiplex PCR; TCRdb's version includes in-frame clones alone and lacks a portion of them. The data contain more than 2 million clones, 85% to 95% of them singletons. General study findings and limits: Limitation of the genetic and exposure-history diversity represented came from the few donors.

The CDR3 is 13 residues long. Trimming removed 1 base from V and 6 bases from J; junction bases left unmatched: 3. From germline, CDR1 is MNHEY and CDR2 SVGAGI. The source material was naive CD8+ T cells from PBMCs. This receptor was obtained from a man younger than 35 in good health. Some clones in this sample may be carry-over from other donors' samples. J is TRBJ2-7 and V is TRBV6-5; TRBD1 aligns across 7 bases. The CDR3 nucleotides are TGTGCCAGCAGTTACTATACAGGGGTCGAGCAGTACTTC. Translating it yields CASSYYTGVEQYF.